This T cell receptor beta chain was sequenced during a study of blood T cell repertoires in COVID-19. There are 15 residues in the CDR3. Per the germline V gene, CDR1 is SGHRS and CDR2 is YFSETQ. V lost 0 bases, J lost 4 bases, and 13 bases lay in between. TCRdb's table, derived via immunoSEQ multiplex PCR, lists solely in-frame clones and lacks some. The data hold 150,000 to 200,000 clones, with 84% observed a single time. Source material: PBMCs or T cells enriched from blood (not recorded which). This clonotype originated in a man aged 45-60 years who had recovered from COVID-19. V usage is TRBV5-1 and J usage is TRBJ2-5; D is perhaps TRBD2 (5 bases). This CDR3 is CASSLAVGATETQYF. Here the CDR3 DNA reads TGCGCCAGCAGCTTGGCGGTGGGAGCGACAGAGACCCAGTACTTC.